A single sample gave rise to the 29 T cell receptor beta chains below, sequenced in a study of response to subunit inactivated influenza vaccine. MiXCR was run by TCRdb on the RT-PCR reads, yielding one entry per CDR3 protein. The repertoire has 430,000 or so distinct CDR3 sequences, roughly 9.7% of them found once; the top ten carry approximately 12%. The sequencing here drew on PBMCs from blood, taken about 40 days after vaccination. The source of these receptors is a man aged 50-60 years who received an inactivated influenza vaccine.

The V and J genes are TRBV4-3 and TRBJ2-6; a possible D gene is TRBD2 (5 bases). Germline loops: CDR1 LGHNA, CDR2 YSLEER. This CDR3 contains 17 residues. V shed 0 bases and J shed 2 bases, with 11 bases lying between them. CDR3 coding DNA: TGCGCCAGCAGCCAAGAAGGGCCGAGGGCTGGGGCCAACGTCCTGACTTTC. It is translated as CASSQEGPRAGANVLTF.

This chain connects TRBV29-1 to TRBJ2-3, with TRBD1 matching over 7 bases. Germline V gives CDR1 SQVTM, CDR2 ANQGSEA. V shed 0 bases and J 1 base; nucleotides not matched to a gene: 7. CDR3 size: 16 residues. The CDR3 region has the DNA TGCAGCGTTGAAGATTTAGGGGGCGAGGGCACAGATACGCAGTATTTT. Translating gives CSVEDLGGEGTDTQYF.

The rearrangement joins TRBV14 to TRBJ2-7; TRBD2 matches at 7 bases. CDR1 is SGHDN, CDR2 FVKESK, per germline. The CDR3 runs to 14 residues. The V and J ends lost 1 base and 5 bases, in that order; junction bases with no gene match: 5. The DNA for the CDR3 is TGTGCCAGCAGCCAAGGGGGGGGTAGGCACGAGCAGTACTTC. Amino acids: CASSQGGGRHEQYF.

The table lists this clonotype with many counts. The chain uses TRBV4-3 and TRBJ1-2, with a possible D match to TRBD1 (5 bases). The CDR3 consists of 13 residues. V dropped 4 bases and J dropped 4 bases, with 10 bases sitting between them. The V gene's germline CDR1 is LGHNA and CDR2 YSLEER. The chain's CDR3 is CASSPDIGYGYTF. DNA of the CDR3: TGCGCCAGCAGCCCGGACATAGGCTATGGCTACACCTTC.

This clonotype was detected a few times. The chain couples TRBV12-3 or TRBV12-4 to TRBJ2-1; D is undetermined. V was cut by 2 bases and J by 10 bases, with 6 bases left in between. This CDR3 is 11 amino acids long. This chain's CDR3 is CASSLRREQFF. CDR3 coding DNA: TGTGCCAGCAGTTTAAGGAGAGAGCAGTTCTTC.

V and J are TRBV12-3 or TRBV12-4 and TRBJ2-5; D may be TRBD2 (5 bases). CDR3 length equals 14 residues. The germline V and J ends were trimmed by 6 bases and 7 bases, with 18 bases remaining between them. Here the CDR3 reads CASSSGLEVGTQYF. The CDR3 coding sequence is TGTGCCAGCAGCTCCGGACTGGAAGTAGGGACCCAGTACTTC.

The sample holds a few counts of this clonotype. This chain links TRBV20-1 with TRBJ1-5, with TRBD1 identical over 8 bases. The CDR3 has 16 amino acids. Per the germline V gene, CDR1 is DFQATT and CDR2 is SNEGSKA (reference sequence). The V segment lost 5 bases and the J segment 8 bases; nucleotides outside the gene matches: 17. Here the CDR3 reads CSADLLGAGGWEPQHF. The CDR3 DNA reads as TGCAGTGCTGACCTTCTTGGCGCAGGGGGCTGGGAGCCCCAGCATTTT.

The genes are TRBV10-3 and TRBJ2-2; D perhaps matches TRBD1 (6 bases). The CDR3 runs to 16 residues. From germline, CDR1 is ENHRY and CDR2 SYGVKD. Trimming took off 6 bases at V and 8 bases at J, with 22 bases between the two ends. CDR3 sequence reads: CAIRGHRQGQAGELFF. In DNA form, the CDR3 reads TGTGCCATCAGAGGCCACCGCCAGGGGCAGGCTGGGGAGCTGTTTTTT.

The rearrangement joins TRBV3-1 to TRBJ2-7; 7 bases are a match to TRBD1. V lost 1 base, J lost 1 base, and 7 bases stayed unmatched. Germline V gene sequence: CDR1 LGHDT, CDR2 YNNKEL (reference sequence). This CDR3 contains 16 residues. CDR3 in amino acids: CASSQAWRQGSYEQYF. CDR3 nucleotides: TGTGCCAGCAGCCAAGCTTGGAGACAGGGTTCCTACGAGCAGTACTTC.

This clonotype has ten or more counts. This chain connects TRBV29-1 to TRBJ1-2; TRBD1 matches 8 bases. CDR1 is SQVTM and CDR2 is ANQGSEA in the germline V gene. This CDR3 region has 15 residues. Germline trimming cut 7 bases from V and 2 bases from J; bases unmatched to any gene: 12. As DNA, the CDR3 is TGCAGCGGAGAAGACCTTAGGACAGGGAACTATGGCTACACCTTC. Translating it yields CSGEDLRTGNYGYTF.

The rearrangement joins TRBV4-2 to TRBJ2-7; D assignment may be TRBD1 or TRBD2 (5 bases each). With 2 bases removed from V and 6 bases from J, the gap between germline ends came to 17 bases. The CDR3 has 15 residues. CDR1 and CDR2 (germline): LGHNA, YNFKEQ. The CDR3 protein is CASSQPGRPTFEQYF. The CDR3 DNA reads TGTGCCAGCAGCCAACCGGGACGCCCGACCTTCGAGCAGTACTTC.

This chain links TRBV4-3 with TRBJ2-1; D possibly matches TRBD1 or TRBD2 (5 bases each). Germline V gene data show CDR1 as LGHNA and CDR2 as YSLEER. This CDR3 comprises 15 residues. The germline V and J ends were trimmed by 1 base and 4 bases, with 11 bases remaining between them. The CDR3 loop reads CASSQGVGVYNEQFF. The CDR3 DNA follows: TGCGCCAGCAGCCAAGGGGTGGGGGTGTACAATGAGCAGTTCTTC.

DNA of the CDR3: TGTGCCAGCAGTTACTCGCTTCGGGGAGGAGAGACCCAGTACTTC. Translating gives CASSYSLRGGETQYF. J is TRBJ2-5 and V is TRBV6-5, with D maybe TRBD2 (6 bases). The CDR3 has 15 amino acids. Trimming took 0 bases from V and 4 from J, leaving 12 bases between them. CDR1 is MNHEY and CDR2 is SVGAGI in the germline V gene.

The J gene is TRBJ2-1, the V gene TRBV9; maybe TRBD2 (5 bases). V lost 0 bases, J lost 4 bases, and 14 bases lay in between. Germline values: CDR1 SGDLS, CDR2 YYNGEE. The CDR3 has 16 residues. The CDR3 region is CASSVEGSVKYNEQFF. In nucleotides, the CDR3 is TGTGCCAGCAGCGTAGAGGGTAGCGTGAAATACAATGAGCAGTTCTTC.

The chain carries TRBV11-2 and TRBJ1-6, with unresolved D. V lost 1 base, J lost 8 bases, and 18 bases lay in between. The CDR3 contains 17 residues. Per germline, CDR1 SGHAT and CDR2 FQNNGV. CDR3 DNA sequence: TGTGCCAGCAGCTTAGTCCCACGATCAAACCAATATTCACCCCTCCACTTT. It yields the protein CASSLVPRSNQYSPLHF. The whole variable domain, filled in from reference TRBV11-2 and TRBJ1-6, reads EAGVAQSPRYKIIEKRQSVAFWCNPISGHATLYWYQQILGQGPKLLIQFQNNGVVDDSQLPKDRFSAERLKGVDSTLKIQPAKLEDSAVYLCASSLVPRSNQYSPLHFGNGTRLTVT.

This clonotype was seen repeatedly, ten times or more. V is TRBV20-1 and J is TRBJ2-7, with 7 bases matching TRBD2. The trim removed 5 bases at V and 4 bases at J, leaving 14 bases unmatched. CDR1 and CDR2 (germline): DFQATT, SNEGSKA (reference sequence). The CDR3 has 15 amino acids. The CDR3 sequence: CSARDYLRFPYEQYF. DNA for the CDR3: TGCAGTGCTCGGGACTACCTCCGATTTCCATACGAGCAGTACTTC.

This clonotype was found many times. The chain couples TRBV24-1 to TRBJ2-5, with TRBD1 identical over 8 bases. V dropped 3 bases and J dropped 1; count of bases not matched to a gene: 9. Germline V gene data show CDR1 as KGHDR and CDR2 as SFDVKD. The CDR3 length is 17 residues. The CDR3 loop reads CATSDPETGATQETQYF. As DNA, the CDR3 is TGTGCCACCAGTGATCCCGAGACAGGGGCTACCCAAGAGACCCAGTACTTC.

This clonotype was observed a handful of times. The CDR3 DNA is TGTGCCAGCAACACAAGACAAGAGACCCAGTACTTC. This gives the protein CASNTRQETQYF. The chain joins TRBV6-2 or TRBV6-3 to TRBJ2-5; the D is unclear. This CDR3 spans 12 amino acids. V lost 7 bases to trimming and J lost 2 bases, with 8 bases between them. The germline CDR1 and CDR2 sequences are MNHEY and SVGEGT.

J is TRBJ2-2 and V is TRBV3-1; D is perhaps TRBD1 (5 bases). The CDR3 runs 12 residues. Per the germline V gene, CDR1 is LGHDT and CDR2 is YNNKEL (reference sequence). Trimming removed 4 bases at V and 7 bases at J, with 7 bases between. The CDR3 reads CASSRGNGELFF. The CDR3 DNA sequence: TGTGCCAGCAGCCGGGGCAACGGGGAGCTGTTTTTT. Filled out from reference TRBV3-1 and TRBJ2-2, the complete variable domain reads DTAVSQTPKYLVTQMGNDKSIKCEQNLGHDTMYWYKQDSKKFLKIMFSYNNKELIINETVPNRFSPKSPDKAHLNLHINSLELGDSAVYFCASSRGNGELFFGEGSRLTVL.

V and J are TRBV3-1 and TRBJ2-6; 10 bases are a match to TRBD1. The CDR3 is made up of 22 amino acids. J lost 0 bases, V lost 5 bases, and 19 bases had no gene match. CDR1 is LGHDT, CDR2 YNNKEL, per germline (reference sequence). CDR3 nucleotide sequence: TGTGCCAGCAGCGGCGGACAGGGGGATTCTGTACTCAAATTCTCTGGGGCCAACGTCCTGACTTTC. This encodes CASSGGQGDSVLKFSGANVLTF.

The chain recombines TRBV7-9 with TRBJ2-1; TRBD2 matches at 12 bases. The CDR3 totals 15 residues. V was pared by 6 bases and J by 7 bases, with 7 bases of the junction left unmatched. The germline CDR1 and CDR2 sequences are SEHNR and FQNEAQ (reference sequence). The DNA of the CDR3 is TGTGCCAGCAGGGCGGGACTAGCGGGCGGGAATGAGCAGTTCTTC. This translates into CASRAGLAGGNEQFF.

This rearrangement joins TRBV12-3 or TRBV12-4 to TRBJ2-3; D ambiguous. V lost 4 bases, J lost 5 bases, and 16 bases lay in between. The CDR3 loop spans 15 amino acids. Written as DNA, the CDR3 is TGTGCCAGCAGTTCGGACCCGAATTGGGTAGATACGCAGTATTTT. Translating it yields CASSSDPNWVDTQYF.

This clonotype was detected only a few times. V and J are TRBV7-2 and TRBJ2-1, with 7 bases lining up with TRBD1. The V and J ends lost 3 bases and 7 bases, in that order; junction bases with no gene match: 9. This CDR3 is 15 amino acids long. Germline V lookup: CDR1 SGHTA, CDR2 FQGNSA. In DNA form, the CDR3 reads TGTGCCAGCAGCTTGACAGGGAGAGGGTGGAATGAGCAGTTCTTC. Protein sequence: CASSLTGRGWNEQFF.

The gene calls are TRBV20-1 and TRBJ2-1; TRBD2 agrees at 8 bases. The length of the CDR3 is 18 residues. Germline V lookup: CDR1 DFQATT, CDR2 SNEGSKA (reference sequence). J lost 4 bases, V lost 2 bases, and 16 bases had no gene match. CDR3 protein: CSARRGLAGTLSYNEQFF. DNA for the CDR3: TGCAGTGCTAGAAGAGGGCTAGCGGGCACCCTCTCATACAATGAGCAGTTCTTC.

The chain joins TRBV20-1 to TRBJ2-3; 8 bases match TRBD1. Germline V gene lookup returns CDR1 DFQATT and CDR2 SNEGSKA (reference sequence). Unmatched junction bases numbered 5, after V lost 3 bases and J lost 3 bases. The CDR3 loop spans 14 amino acids. The CDR3 coding sequence is TGCAGTGCTAGTAGGCAGGGGGCAACAGATACGCAGTATTTT. It yields the protein CSASRQGATDTQYF.

The chain recombines TRBV6-2 or TRBV6-3 with TRBJ1-1; D may be TRBD1 (5 bases). The germline V and J ends were trimmed by 3 bases and 7 bases, with 18 bases remaining between them. The CDR3 has 15 amino acids. Germline V CDR1 and CDR2: MNHEY, SVGEGT. The CDR3 reads CASSYALSRGDEAFF. The CDR3 nucleotides are TGTGCCAGCAGTTATGCATTGAGCCGAGGGGATGAAGCTTTCTTT.

This clonotype was found many times. This chain connects TRBV7-9 to TRBJ2-7, with unresolved D. CDR3 length equals 13 residues. The V end was cut by 5 bases, the J end by 4 bases, with 12 bases between. Germline CDR1 SEHNR, CDR2 FQNEAQ (reference sequence). In DNA form, the CDR3 reads TGTGCCAGCAGCCCGGCCCCAGAGTACGAGCAGTACTTC. Translated, it gives CASSPAPEYEQYF.

In its sample, this clonotype was seen a few times. The chain carries TRBV4-3 and TRBJ1-2, with unresolved D. The CDR3 is made up of 14 amino acids. The V end was cut by 0 bases, the J end by 3 bases, with 8 bases between. Germline CDR1 is LGHNA and CDR2 is YSLEER. CDR3 DNA sequence: TGCGCCAGCAGCCAAGATTTGTCCTACTATGGCTACACCTTC. Amino acid sequence: CASSQDLSYYGYTF.

This clonotype was found a few times. The V call is TRBV12-3 or TRBV12-4, the J call TRBJ2-2, with 10 bases fitting TRBD2. This CDR3 spans 23 amino acids. The V gene end was trimmed by 3 bases and the J gene end by 6 bases; junction bases not matched to a gene: 28. DNA of the CDR3: TGTGCCAGCAGTTTTGGGAGCGGGAGGGCGAAAGACCTAGCATCTTTATTGGCCGGGGAGCTGTTTTTT. It codes for CASSFGSGRAKDLASLLAGELFF.